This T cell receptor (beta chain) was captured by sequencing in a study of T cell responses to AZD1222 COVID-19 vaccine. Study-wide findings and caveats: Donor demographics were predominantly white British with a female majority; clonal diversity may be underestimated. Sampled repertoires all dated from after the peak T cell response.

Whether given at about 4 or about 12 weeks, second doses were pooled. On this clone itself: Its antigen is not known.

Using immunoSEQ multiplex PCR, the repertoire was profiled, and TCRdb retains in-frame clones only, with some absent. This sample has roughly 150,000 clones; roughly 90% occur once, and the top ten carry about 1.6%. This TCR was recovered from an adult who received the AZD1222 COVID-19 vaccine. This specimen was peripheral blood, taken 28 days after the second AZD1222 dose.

CDR3 sequence: CATSSEVPPGDTQYF. CDR3 DNA sequence: TGTGCCACCAGCAGCGAGGTCCCCCCCGGTGATACGCAGTATTTT. The rearrangement links TRBV15 to TRBJ2-3, with unresolved D. This CDR3 spans 15 amino acids. V lost 3 bases, J lost 6 bases, and 16 bases lay in between. The germline V gene encodes CDR1 LNHNV and CDR2 YYDKDF (reference sequence).